This TCR beta chain came from a study of cytomegalovirus exposure and HLA in healthy donors. The germline gives CDR1 GTSNPN, CDR2 SVGIG (reference sequence). Trimming left V 3 bases short and J 0 bases short, with 23 bases between. The CDR3 runs 18 residues. A multiplex PCR was run with 60 Vbeta primers and 13 Jbeta primers. Only in-frame clones appear in the TCRdb table, and some are missing; sequencing was by immunoSEQ multiplex PCR. The sample holds more than 100,000 clones, 64% seen once. Sequencing was carried out using PBMCs. The clonotype was recovered from a middle-aged woman in good health and CMV-seronegative. The rearrangement joins TRBV30 to TRBJ1-1; a weak D match, TRBD1 (6 bases). The CDR3 DNA is TGTGCCTGGAGCTCCGGGACAATAAACGCCCGAATGAACACTGAAGCTTTCTTT. It is translated as CAWSSGTINARMNTEAFF.